This TCR beta chain was identified during a study of blood T cell repertoires in COVID-19. Study at large: The analysed material was cDNA or gDNA that came from T cells, B-cell-depleted T cells, or PBMCs.

Clones were read by immunoSEQ multiplex PCR, and TCRdb kept only the in-frame ones, dropping some. The table lists roughly 30,000 clones, roughly 88% of them singletons. The CDR3 extends over 12 amino acids. Germline V gene data show CDR1 as MGHDK and CDR2 as SYGVNS. With 6 bases removed from V and 2 bases from J, the gap between germline ends came to 8 bases. The sequenced material came from peripheral blood. This TCR was sampled from a man between 60 and 75 years old with COVID-19, enrolled during active disease. The rearrangement links TRBV25-1 to TRBJ2-7, with a weak D call TRBD1 (6 bases). The CDR3 DNA is TGTGCCAGCAGCGACAGGCCCTACGAGCAGTACTTC. It yields the protein CASSDRPYEQYF.